The 20 T cell receptor beta chains below all came from one sample that was sequenced in a study of cytomegalovirus exposure and HLA in healthy donors. The assay was immunoSEQ multiplex PCR, and TCRdb's table has in-frame clones only and misses some. The data hold more than 100,000 clones, with around 87% observed a single time. Material for sequencing was PBMCs. The receptor source for this set is a young woman in good health and CMV-seropositive.

The chain couples TRBV9 to TRBJ1-2; TRBD1 is a possible D gene (6 bases). V was shortened by 5 bases and J by 3 bases, with 8 bases between the two germline ends. Germline loops: CDR1 SGDLS, CDR2 YYNGEE. CDR3 length equals 12 residues. Here the CDR3 reads CASSSGDYGYTF. As DNA, the CDR3 is TGTGCCAGCAGTTCAGGGGACTATGGCTACACCTTC.

In this sample, this clone turned up once. This chain joins TRBV5-4 and TRBJ1-1; 7 nucleotides line up with TRBD1. The CDR3 extends over 13 amino acids. Losses at the gene ends were 2 bases for V and 5 bases for J; bases not matched to a gene: 3. CDR1 and CDR2 (germline): SGHNT, YYREEE (reference sequence). The CDR3 DNA reads TGTGCCAGCAGCTTAGTCAGGGGGACTGAAGCTTTCTTT. Residues: CASSLVRGTEAFF.

The CDR3 region is CASSEALSGKNTEAFF. The CDR3 DNA follows: TGTGCCAGCAGTGAAGCGCTATCAGGGAAGAACACTGAAGCTTTCTTT. This chain links TRBV6-1 with TRBJ1-1; the D gene is possibly TRBD1 (5 bases). The V end was cut by 0 bases, the J end by 1 base, with 12 bases between. The length of the CDR3 is 16 residues. The germline V gene has CDR1 MNHNS and CDR2 SASEGT.

The rearrangement joins TRBV30 to TRBJ1-1, with a tentative D call TRBD1 (5 bases). Germline CDR1 and CDR2: GTSNPN and SVGIG (reference sequence). Trimming shortened V by 3 bases and J by 7 bases, and 15 bases separated the two germline ends. The CDR3 extends over 13 amino acids. The CDR3 here is CAWRRGGRDEAFF. In DNA, the CDR3 is TGTGCCTGGAGGCGGGGGGGGAGGGATGAAGCTTTCTTT.

The chain combines TRBV30 with TRBJ1-6; D remains ambiguous. V was cut by 0 bases and J by 10 bases, with 10 bases left in between. This CDR3 is 13 amino acids long. Germline CDR1 GTSNPN, CDR2 SVGIG (reference sequence). The CDR3 here is CAWSVSARSPLHF. CDR3 DNA sequence: TGTGCCTGGAGTGTGAGCGCGCGGTCACCCCTCCACTTT.

The V and J genes are TRBV5-5 and TRBJ1-5; no clear D. Trimming took off 1 base at V and 2 bases at J, with 10 bases between the two ends. The CDR3 loop spans 15 amino acids. Germline V lookup: CDR1 SGHKS, CDR2 YYEKEE (reference sequence). CDR3 in DNA: TGTGCCAGCAGCTTGTGGGGAGACGGCAATCAGCCCCAGCATTTT. Protein sequence: CASSLWGDGNQPQHF.

The J gene is TRBJ2-1, the V gene TRBV7-2, with D perhaps TRBD2 (6 bases). Germline CDR1 reads SGHTA; CDR2 reads FQGNSA. The CDR3 length is 14 residues. V gave up 7 bases and J gave up 4 bases, with 14 bases separating them. CDR3 bases: TGTGCCAGCATCCGCGGGAAACCATACAATGAGCAGTTCTTC. Protein sequence: CASIRGKPYNEQFF.

V usage is TRBV2 and J usage is TRBJ2-5, with 10 bases identical to TRBD2. With 4 bases clipped from V and 2 bases from J, the junction kept 10 bases outside the gene matches. Per germline, CDR1 SNHLY and CDR2 FYNNEI. The CDR3 loop spans 17 amino acids. As DNA, the CDR3 is TGTGCCAGCAGTGGGGCATTAGCGGGGGGTACTCAAGAGACCCAGTACTTC. Its translation: CASSGALAGGTQETQYF.

This sequence joins TRBV5-1 and TRBJ2-1, with 11 bases fitting TRBD2. Per germline, CDR1 SGHRS and CDR2 YFSETQ. The V and J ends lost 6 bases and 4 bases, in that order; junction bases with no gene match: 6. There are 15 residues in the CDR3. The DNA of the CDR3 is TGCGCCAGCACCCCCGGGACTAGCGGATACAATGAGCAGTTCTTC. This codes for CASTPGTSGYNEQFF.

This rearrangement joins TRBV5-4 to TRBJ2-1, with TRBD2 identical over 7 bases. J was trimmed by 0 bases and V by 0 bases; bases with no gene match: 3. CDR3 length: 16 amino acids. From germline, CDR1 is SGHNT and CDR2 YYREEE (reference sequence). CDR3 protein: CASSLGGGGSYNEQFF. The CDR3 bases are TGTGCCAGCAGCTTGGGGGGCGGGGGCTCCTACAATGAGCAGTTCTTC. The variable domain in full, with the rest retrieved from reference TRBV5-4 and TRBJ2-1, is ETGVTQSPTHLIKTRGQQVTLRCSSQSGHNTVSWYQQALGQGPQFIFQYYREEENGRGNFPPRFSGLQFPNYSSELNVNALELDDSALYLCASSLGGGGSYNEQFFGPGTRLTVL.

This rearrangement joins TRBV2 to TRBJ1-1; 9 bases are a match to TRBD1. Germline CDR1 is SNHLY and CDR2 is FYNNEI. The CDR3 sequence is 15 residues long. V trimming: 6 bases; J trimming: 5 bases; junction bases outside the gene matches: 10. For the CDR3, the DNA is TGTGCCAGCAGATATGGGACAGGGCTAGAGACTGAAGCTTTCTTT. The encoded protein is CASRYGTGLETEAFF. The complete variable domain, with remaining parts taken from reference TRBV2 and TRBJ1-1, reads EPEVTQTPSHQVTQMGQEVILRCVPISNHLYFYWYRQILGQKVEFLVSFYNNEISEKSEIFDDQFSVERPDGSNFTLKIRSTKLEDSAMYFCASRYGTGLETEAFFGQGTRLTVV.

The rearrangement links TRBV5-4 to TRBJ2-1, with D unclear. Trimming shortened V by 4 bases and J by 5 bases, and 10 bases separated the two germline ends. Germline V gene lookup returns CDR1 SGHNT and CDR2 YYREEE (reference sequence). CDR3 length equals 13 residues. The DNA of the CDR3 is TGTGCCAGCAGCCCTACTACTGACAATGAGCAGTTCTTC. Its translation: CASSPTTDNEQFF.

A single count supports this clone. This rearrangement joins TRBV19 to TRBJ2-1, with TRBD2 matching over 7 bases. The CDR3 extends over 15 amino acids. Germline CDR1 is LNHDA and CDR2 is SQIVND (reference sequence). V shed 3 bases and J 8 bases; nucleotides not matched to a gene: 10. The CDR3 DNA follows: TGTGCCAGTAGTATTTTCGGGGGGACGGGGTATGAGCAGTTCTTC. Translating it yields CASSIFGGTGYEQFF.

The chain recombines TRBV11-2 with TRBJ1-3; 9 bases match TRBD1. Germline V gene data show CDR1 as SGHAT and CDR2 as FQNNGV. Losses at the gene ends were 2 bases for V and 8 bases for J; bases not matched to a gene: 7. This CDR3 region has 15 residues. The CDR3 region has the DNA TGTGCCAGCAGCTTACGGGGACAGGGTGAAGACACCATATATTTT. It encodes CASSLRGQGEDTIYF.

V usage is TRBV9 and J usage is TRBJ2-7, with 7 bases aligning to TRBD2. Per the germline V gene, CDR1 is SGDLS and CDR2 is YYNGEE. V shed 0 bases, J shed 2 bases, and the junction held 2 bases outside the gene matches. The CDR3 covers 14 residues. The DNA for the CDR3 is TGTGCCAGCAGCGTAGATGCGGGGGCCTACGAGCAGTACTTC. This sequence encodes CASSVDAGAYEQYF.

This sequence joins TRBV29-1 and TRBJ2-4; a weak D match, TRBD1 (6 bases). The CDR3 has 14 amino acids. Germline CDR1 is SQVTM and CDR2 is ANQGSEA. V was shortened by 4 bases and J by 6 bases, with 16 bases between the two germline ends. The CDR3 coding sequence is TGCAGCGTTGTGGGGAGAGGGGGTCGAAACATTCAGTACTTC. This translates into CSVVGRGGRNIQYF.

This clone was observed a few times. The chain joins TRBV18 to TRBJ2-7, with 7 positions matching TRBD1. Trimming took 1 base from V and 3 from J; bases not matched to a gene: 15. There are 18 residues in the CDR3. Per germline, CDR1 KGHSH and CDR2 LQKENI. The CDR3 sequence: CASSPRISRTGDNYEQYF. Written as DNA, the CDR3 is TGTGCCAGCTCACCACGAATCTCAAGAACAGGGGATAACTACGAGCAGTACTTC.

This rearrangement joins TRBV29-1 to TRBJ1-1, with 7 bases that match TRBD1. Germline loops: CDR1 SQVTM, CDR2 ANQGSEA. After removal of 7 bases from V and 12 bases from J, the junction contained 8 bases not matched to a gene. The CDR3 has 10 amino acids. The CDR3 region is CSARTGEPFF. The DNA for the CDR3 is TGCAGCGCCAGGACAGGAGAGCCTTTCTTT.

About this clone: In the same sample, other DNA sequences code for this CDR3. V usage is TRBV30 and J usage is TRBJ1-1; TRBD1 agrees at 7 bases. V shed 0 bases, J shed 4 bases, and the junction held 2 bases outside the gene matches. The germline gives CDR1 GTSNPN, CDR2 SVGIG (reference sequence). This CDR3 contains 13 residues. CDR3 sequence (DNA): TGTGCCTGGAGTGTGTCAGGGGGCACTGAAGCTTTCTTT. Translating it yields CAWSVSGGTEAFF.

The sample holds one count of this clone. The chain carries TRBV5-6 and TRBJ2-7; 7 bases fit TRBD1. The CDR3 runs 14 residues. Per the germline V gene, CDR1 is SGHDT and CDR2 is YYEEEE. J lost 4 bases, V lost 3 bases, and 7 bases had no gene match. The CDR3 is CASSYTGVNYEQYF. In DNA, the CDR3 is TGTGCCAGCAGCTATACAGGGGTAAATTACGAGCAGTACTTC.